This TCR beta chain is drawn from a study of blood T cell repertoires in COVID-19. The ends lost 1 base at V and 5 bases at J; junction bases unmatched: 6. The CDR3 consists of 17 residues. Germline CDR1 LGHNA, CDR2 YSLEER. This table comes from immunoSEQ multiplex PCR, and its TCRdb copy is limited to in-frame clones, with some not included. This sample carries a few hundred thousand clones, around 90% of them seen once, and the ten largest clones take less than 3.5%. The chain links TRBV4-3 to TRBJ2-2; 11 bases agree with TRBD1. Sequenced material: peripheral blood. The TCR originated in a woman younger than 45 with COVID-19, enrolled during active disease. The DNA for the CDR3 is TGCGCCAGCAGCCAAGGACCCGGACAGGGGGCAACCGGGGAGCTGTTTTTT. It specifies CASSQGPGQGATGELFF.